Here is one T cell receptor beta chain with its context. The count of this clone is one. Which antigen it targets is not known. The sample holds no much larger clone one base away, and base qualities are not on file. For sequencing of the TCRbeta CDR3 region, genomic DNA was extracted from the sorted cells. TCRbeta CDR3 regions were sequenced using the immunoSEQ Assay. The table comes from immuneACCESS by way of TCRdb, which keeps in-frame sequences with V and J called. Part of the clones is missing from these tables; in studies checked, under half for an unresolved V gene and the rest for unknown reasons. The sample contains about 62,000 clones, 79% of them found a single time. The ten largest clones capture roughly a tenth of the sample. This sample was taken from a study of OX40 agonist ivuxolimab in advanced cancers. For the study in its entirety: Ivuxolimab was an agonistic, fully human IgG2 monoclonal antibody directed against OX40 (CD134), a costimulatory receptor. Intravenous ivuxolimab was administered to patients every 2 weeks at six dose levels: 0.01, 0.1, 0.3, 1.5, 3 and 10 mg/kg. Partial responses were achieved by three dose-escalation patients, of whom one had hepatocellular carcinoma and two had cutaneous melanoma. Prior anti-PD-1, anti-PD-L1 or anti-CTLA-4 therapy was permitted, and 35% to 40% of dose-escalation patients had received checkpoint inhibitors. A male proportion of roughly 80% and a mean age of about 60 years, ranging from about 23 to 90, were recorded for the dose-escalation cohort. Among the 50 to 55 dose-escalation patients, around 20 had hepatocellular carcinoma, 15 or so melanoma, 9 renal cell carcinoma and 9 head and neck cancer. The monotherapy dose-escalation portion (N of about 57 patients) of the phase I ivuxolimab trial is reported in the paper. The point of sequencing TCRbeta in the periphery was to test whether ivuxolimab changed TCR sequence diversity and drove clonal T-cell expansion.

General conclusions and limits of the study: The antigen specificity of the peripheral T cells that underwent clonal expansion was not determined. At doses of 0.1 to 3.0 mg/kg, clonal expansion of both CD4+ and CD8+ blood T cells was observed from baseline to week 6. Low levels of normalized T-cell clonal expansion were also shown by some nonresponding patients. After ivuxolimab, expanded clones were on average more numerous among CD8+ T cells than among CD4+ T cells. In the 0.1-3.0 mg/kg groups, partial responders had among the lowest normalized peripheral clonal expansion, particularly in CD8+ T cells.

Trimming takes 9 bases from V and 2 bases from J, and the germline ends sit 18 bases apart. Per the germline V gene (reference sequence), LNHNV is the CDR1 and YYDKDF is the CDR2. The CDR3 contains 15 residues, cysteine and phenylalanine counted. CDR3 DNA only is kept here, 45 bases in frame from base 1. The trial excluded patients who had a history of autoimmune disease or were on systemic immunosuppression. In every dose cohort, peripheral blood was drawn for TCR sequencing at baseline, cycle 4 day 1, and cycle 7 day 1. The samples were taken from a phase I, first-in-human, multicenter, open-label dose-escalation trial of ivuxolimab. Adults with locally advanced or metastatic head and neck squamous cell, hepatocellular, melanoma or renal cell carcinoma were enrolled in the trial. Before TCR sequencing, CD4+ T cells and CD8+ T cells from peripheral blood were sorted into separate populations.

The sample in question was CD4+ or CD8+ T cells sorted from blood, obtained in a trial of the OX40 agonist ivuxolimab. The origin of this receptor is an adult with an advanced solid tumor such as melanoma, head and neck, liver or kidney cancer. This sequence uses TRBV15 and TRBJ2-3; the best D guess is TRBD2, with 5 bases matching. The encoded CDR3 is CATRRSPQFTDTQYF. The nucleotide sequence reads as follows: TGTGCCACACGGAGGTCTCCGCAGTTCACAGATACGCAGTATTTT. The full variable domain, completed from the reference TRBV15 and TRBJ2-3 proteins outside the CDR3, reads DAMVIQNPRYQVTQFGKPVTLSCSQTLNHNVMYWYQQKSSQAPKLLFHYYDKDFNNEADTPDNFQSRRPNTSFCFLDIRSPGLGDTAMYLCATRRSPQFTDTQYFGPGTRLTVL.